This TCR beta chain stems from a study of cytomegalovirus exposure and HLA in healthy donors. This clone was seen only a few times. Antigen unknown. The PCR used 60 Vbeta and 13 Jbeta primers. Produced via immunoSEQ multiplex PCR; TCRdb's table is partial and in-frame only. This sample has some 180,000 clones, with roughly 67% found just once. The V end lost 5 bases, the J end lost 1 base, and 20 bases lay between the germline ends. CDR3 size: 17 residues. CDR1 is SGHAT and CDR2 is FQDESV in the germline V gene (reference sequence). Study results and limitations: Some highly shared sequence variants likely arose as a pipeline artifact.

This TCR was sampled from a woman under 30 in good health and CMV-seropositive. The rearrangement links TRBV11-1 to TRBJ1-1; the D is unclear. The sequencing input was PBMCs. The CDR3 reads CASSRRPTADKNTEAFF. The CDR3 DNA follows: TGTGCCAGCAGCAGGAGGCCGACGGCCGATAAGAACACTGAAGCTTTCTTT.